This T cell receptor beta chain was profiled in a study of OX40 agonist ivuxolimab in advanced cancers. CDR3 length: 13 residues. V was trimmed by 4 bases and J by 8 bases, leaving 12 bases between them. CDR1 SEHNR and CDR2 FQNEAQ come from the germline V gene (reference sequence). TCRdb's copy holds only in-frame clones and misses some; the assay was immunoSEQ multiplex PCR. Among more than 50,000 clones, 70% to 90% were seen once, and the ten largest hold approximately 4.8%. This receptor was taken from an adult with an advanced solid tumor such as melanoma, head and neck, liver or kidney cancer. The chain couples TRBV7-9 to TRBJ2-1; maybe TRBD1 (6 bases). The sequences come from CD4+ or CD8+ T cells sorted from blood, collected in a trial of the OX40 agonist ivuxolimab. The chain's CDR3 is CASSYQGRDEQFF. In nucleotides, the CDR3 is TGTGCCAGCAGCTACCAGGGGCGTGATGAGCAGTTCTTC.